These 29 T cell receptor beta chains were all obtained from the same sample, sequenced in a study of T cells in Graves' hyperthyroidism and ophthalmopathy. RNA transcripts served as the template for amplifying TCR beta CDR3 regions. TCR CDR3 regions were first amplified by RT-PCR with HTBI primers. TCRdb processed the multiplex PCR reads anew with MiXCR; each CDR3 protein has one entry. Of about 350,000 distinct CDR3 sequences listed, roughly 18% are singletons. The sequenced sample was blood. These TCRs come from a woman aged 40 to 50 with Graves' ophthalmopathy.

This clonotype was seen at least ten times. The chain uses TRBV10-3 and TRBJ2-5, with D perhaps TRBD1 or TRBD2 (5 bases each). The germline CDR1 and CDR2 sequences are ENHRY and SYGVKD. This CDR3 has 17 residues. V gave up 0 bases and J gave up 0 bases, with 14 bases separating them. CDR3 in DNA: TGTGCCATCAGTGAGTCCGGGACCGATAATGACCAAGAGACCCAGTACTTC. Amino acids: CAISESGTDNDQETQYF.

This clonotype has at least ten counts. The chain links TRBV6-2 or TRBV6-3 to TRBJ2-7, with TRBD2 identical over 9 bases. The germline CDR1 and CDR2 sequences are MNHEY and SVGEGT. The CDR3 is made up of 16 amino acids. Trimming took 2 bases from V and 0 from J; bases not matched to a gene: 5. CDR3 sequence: CASSYVSGRNSYEQYF. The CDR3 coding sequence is TGTGCCAGCAGTTACGTAAGCGGGAGGAACTCCTACGAGCAGTACTTC.

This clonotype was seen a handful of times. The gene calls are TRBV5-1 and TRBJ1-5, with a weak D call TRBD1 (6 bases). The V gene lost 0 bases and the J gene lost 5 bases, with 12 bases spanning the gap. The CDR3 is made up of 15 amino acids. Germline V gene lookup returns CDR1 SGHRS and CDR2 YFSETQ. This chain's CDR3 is CASSLEGGEDQPQHF. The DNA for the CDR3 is TGCGCCAGCAGCTTGGAAGGGGGAGAGGATCAGCCCCAGCATTTT.

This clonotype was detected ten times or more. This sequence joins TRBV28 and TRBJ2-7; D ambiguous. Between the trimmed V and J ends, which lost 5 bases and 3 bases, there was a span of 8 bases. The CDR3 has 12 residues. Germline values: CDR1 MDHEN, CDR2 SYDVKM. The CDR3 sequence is CASSPHGYEQYF. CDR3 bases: TGTGCCAGCAGTCCCCACGGCTACGAGCAGTACTTC.

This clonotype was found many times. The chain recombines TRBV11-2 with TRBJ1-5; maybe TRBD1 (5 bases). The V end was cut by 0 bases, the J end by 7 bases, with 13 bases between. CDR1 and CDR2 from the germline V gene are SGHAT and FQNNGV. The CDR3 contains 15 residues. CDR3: CASSLDGGVGQPQHF. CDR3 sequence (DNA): TGTGCCAGCAGCTTAGATGGAGGGGTTGGACAGCCCCAGCATTTT. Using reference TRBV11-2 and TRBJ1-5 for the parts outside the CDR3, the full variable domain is EAGVAQSPRYKIIEKRQSVAFWCNPISGHATLYWYQQILGQGPKLLIQFQNNGVVDDSQLPKDRFSAERLKGVDSTLKIQPAKLEDSAVYLCASSLDGGVGQPQHFGDGTRLSIL.

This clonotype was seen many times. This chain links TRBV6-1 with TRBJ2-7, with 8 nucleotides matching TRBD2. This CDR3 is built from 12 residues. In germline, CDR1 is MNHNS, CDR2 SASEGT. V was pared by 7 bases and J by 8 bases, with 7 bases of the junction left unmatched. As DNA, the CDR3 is TGTGCCAGCATAGCGGGGAGTAACAAGCAGTACTTC. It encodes CASIAGSNKQYF.

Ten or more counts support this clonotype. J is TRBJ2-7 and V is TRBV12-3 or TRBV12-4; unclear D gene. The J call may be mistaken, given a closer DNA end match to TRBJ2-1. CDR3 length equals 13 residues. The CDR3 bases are TGTGCCAGCAGTTTTAGAAGCCTCTACGAGCAGTTCTTC. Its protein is CASSFRSLYEQFF.

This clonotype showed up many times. The CDR3 sequence: CASSGQPFYGYTF. For the CDR3, the DNA is TGTGCCAGCAGTGGACAGCCCTTCTATGGCTACACCTTC. V and J are TRBV6-1 and TRBJ1-2, with D perhaps TRBD1 (5 bases). The CDR3 sequence is 13 residues long. V lost 4 bases and J lost 4, with 10 bases in between. Germline V lookup: CDR1 MNHNS, CDR2 SASEGT.

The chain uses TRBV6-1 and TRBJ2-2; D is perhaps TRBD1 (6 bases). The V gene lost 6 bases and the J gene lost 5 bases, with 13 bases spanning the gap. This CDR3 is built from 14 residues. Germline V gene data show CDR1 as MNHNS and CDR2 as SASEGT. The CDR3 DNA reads TGTGCCAGCAGCAGGACAGTTGAAACCGGGGAGCTGTTTTTT. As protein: CASSRTVETGELFF.

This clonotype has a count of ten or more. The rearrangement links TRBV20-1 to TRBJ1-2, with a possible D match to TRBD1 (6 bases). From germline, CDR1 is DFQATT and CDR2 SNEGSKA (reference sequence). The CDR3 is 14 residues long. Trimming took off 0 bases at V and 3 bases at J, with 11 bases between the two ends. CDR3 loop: CSARDQDRYYGYTF. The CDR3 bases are TGCAGTGCTAGAGACCAGGACAGATACTATGGCTACACCTTC.

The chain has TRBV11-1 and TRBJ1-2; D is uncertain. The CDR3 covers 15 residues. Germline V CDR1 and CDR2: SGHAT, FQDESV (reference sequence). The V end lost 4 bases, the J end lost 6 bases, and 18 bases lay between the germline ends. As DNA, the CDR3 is TGTGCCAGCAGCTCCCCTCTGTCTCGAGACCATGGCTACACCTTC. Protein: CASSSPLSRDHGYTF. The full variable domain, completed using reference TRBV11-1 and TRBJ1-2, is EAEVAQSPRYKITEKSQAVAFWCDPISGHATLYWYRQILGQGPELLVQFQDESVVDDSQLPKDRFSAERLKGVDSTLKIQPAELGDSAMYLCASSSPLSRDHGYTFGSGTRLTVV.

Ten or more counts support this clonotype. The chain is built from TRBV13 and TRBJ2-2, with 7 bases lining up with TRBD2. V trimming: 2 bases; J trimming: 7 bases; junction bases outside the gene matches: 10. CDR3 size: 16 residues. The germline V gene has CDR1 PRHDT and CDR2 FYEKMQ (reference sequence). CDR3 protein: CASSLILAGVNGELFF. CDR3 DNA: TGTGCCAGCAGCTTAATATTGGCGGGAGTCAACGGGGAGCTGTTTTTT.

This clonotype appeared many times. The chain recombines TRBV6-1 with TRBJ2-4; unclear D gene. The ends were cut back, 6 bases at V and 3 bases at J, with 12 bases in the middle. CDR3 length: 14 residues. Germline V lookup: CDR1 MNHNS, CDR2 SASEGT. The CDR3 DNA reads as TGTGCCAGCAGGCGAGCGAGTGGCAAAAACATTCAGTACTTC. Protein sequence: CASRRASGKNIQYF.

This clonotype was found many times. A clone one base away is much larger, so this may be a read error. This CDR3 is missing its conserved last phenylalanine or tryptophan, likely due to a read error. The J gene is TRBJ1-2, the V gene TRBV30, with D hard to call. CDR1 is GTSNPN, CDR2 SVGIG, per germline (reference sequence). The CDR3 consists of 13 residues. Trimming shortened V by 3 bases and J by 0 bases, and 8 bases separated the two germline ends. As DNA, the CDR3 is TGTGCCTGGAGCGTTGAGGCTAACTATGGCTACACCTCC. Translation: CAWSVEANYGYTS.

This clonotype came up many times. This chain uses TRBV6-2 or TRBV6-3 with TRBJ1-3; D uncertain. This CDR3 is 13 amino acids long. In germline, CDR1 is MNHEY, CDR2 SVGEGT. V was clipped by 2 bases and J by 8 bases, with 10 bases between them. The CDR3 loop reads CASSYGPGDTIYF. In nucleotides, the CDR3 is TGTGCCAGCAGTTACGGACCCGGCGACACCATATATTTT.

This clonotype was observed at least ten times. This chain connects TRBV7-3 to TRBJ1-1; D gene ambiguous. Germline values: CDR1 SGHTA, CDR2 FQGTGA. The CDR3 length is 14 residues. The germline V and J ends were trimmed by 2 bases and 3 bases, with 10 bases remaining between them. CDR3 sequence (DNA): TGTGCCAGCAGCTTATTGGACCGGCACACTGAAGCTTTCTTT. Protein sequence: CASSLLDRHTEAFF.

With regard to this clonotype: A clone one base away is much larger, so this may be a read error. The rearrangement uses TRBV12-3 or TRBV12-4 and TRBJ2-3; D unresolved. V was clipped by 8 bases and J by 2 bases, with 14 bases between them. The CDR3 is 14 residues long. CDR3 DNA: TGTGCCAGCGATTTGGTGGACCCCACAGATACGCAGTATTTT. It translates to CASDLVDPTDTQYF.

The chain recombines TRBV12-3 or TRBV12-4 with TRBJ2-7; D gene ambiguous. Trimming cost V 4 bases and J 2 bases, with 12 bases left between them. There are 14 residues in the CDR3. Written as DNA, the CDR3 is TGTGCCAGCAGTTCCACCACGAGAGCCTACGAGCAGTACTTC. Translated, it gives CASSSTTRAYEQYF.

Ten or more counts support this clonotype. The CDR3 is CSARGDKGATGLNTEAFF. CDR3 in DNA: TGCAGTGCTAGAGGGGATAAGGGGGCGACGGGGTTGAACACTGAAGCTTTCTTT. The chain is built from TRBV20-1 and TRBJ1-1, with 7 bases aligning to TRBD1. V was clipped by 1 base and J by 0 bases; unmatched bases: 14. The germline V gene encodes CDR1 DFQATT and CDR2 SNEGSKA (reference sequence). The CDR3 runs to 18 residues.

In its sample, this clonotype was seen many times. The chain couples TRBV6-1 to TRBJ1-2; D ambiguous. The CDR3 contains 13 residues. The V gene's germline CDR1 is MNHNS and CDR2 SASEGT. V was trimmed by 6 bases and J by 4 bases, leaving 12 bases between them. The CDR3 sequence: CASRLKTSYGYTF. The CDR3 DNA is TGTGCCAGCAGACTGAAAACGAGCTATGGCTACACCTTC.

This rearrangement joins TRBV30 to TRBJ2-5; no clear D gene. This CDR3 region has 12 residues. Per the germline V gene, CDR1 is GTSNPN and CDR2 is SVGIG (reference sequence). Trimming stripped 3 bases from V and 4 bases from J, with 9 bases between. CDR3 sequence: CAWRPSAETQYF. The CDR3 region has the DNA TGTGCCTGGAGACCGAGCGCAGAGACCCAGTACTTC.

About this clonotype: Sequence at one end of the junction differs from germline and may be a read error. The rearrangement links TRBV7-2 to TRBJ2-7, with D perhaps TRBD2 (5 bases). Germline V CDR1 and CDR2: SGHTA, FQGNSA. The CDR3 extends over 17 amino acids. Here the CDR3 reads CASSLAAPRAPPYGQYF. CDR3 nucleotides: TGTGCCAGCAGCTTAGCAGCCCCGCGGGCGCCCCCCTACGGGCAGTACTTC. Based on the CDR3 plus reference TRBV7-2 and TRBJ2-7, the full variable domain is GAGVSQSPSNKVTEKGKDVELRCDPISGHTALYWYRQSLGQGLEFLIYFQGNSAPDKSGLPSDRFSAERTGGSVSTLTIQRTQQEDSAVYLCASSLAAPRAPPYGQYFGPGTRLTVT.

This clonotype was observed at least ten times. The CDR3 is CSGAYSDSEQYF. The CDR3 region has the DNA TGCAGTGGGGCCTATAGCGACTCCGAGCAGTACTTC. This sequence joins TRBV20-1 and TRBJ2-7; tentatively, D is TRBD2 (5 bases). CDR1 is DFQATT and CDR2 is SNEGSKA in the germline V gene (reference sequence). This CDR3 spans 12 amino acids. V lost 7 bases to trimming and J lost 6 bases, with 16 bases between them.

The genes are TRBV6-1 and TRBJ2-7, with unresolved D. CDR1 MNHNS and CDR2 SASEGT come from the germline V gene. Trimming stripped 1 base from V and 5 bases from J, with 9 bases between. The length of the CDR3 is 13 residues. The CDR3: CASSEESGDEQYF. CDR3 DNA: TGTGCCAGCAGTGAAGAGTCGGGCGACGAGCAGTACTTC.

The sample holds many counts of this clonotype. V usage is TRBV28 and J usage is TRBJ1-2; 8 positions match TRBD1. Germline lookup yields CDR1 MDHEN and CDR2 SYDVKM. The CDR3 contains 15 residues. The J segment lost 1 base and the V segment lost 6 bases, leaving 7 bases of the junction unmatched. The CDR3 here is CASRFQGAGNYGYTF. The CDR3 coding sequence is TGTGCCAGCAGGTTCCAGGGGGCCGGTAACTATGGCTACACCTTC.

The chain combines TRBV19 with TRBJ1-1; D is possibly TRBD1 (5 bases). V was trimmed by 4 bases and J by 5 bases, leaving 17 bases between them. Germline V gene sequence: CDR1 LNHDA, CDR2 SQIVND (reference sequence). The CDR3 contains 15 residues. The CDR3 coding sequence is TGTGCCAGTAGTAAGAAAGGACAAATTTCAACTGAAGCTTTCTTT. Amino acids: CASSKKGQISTEAFF.

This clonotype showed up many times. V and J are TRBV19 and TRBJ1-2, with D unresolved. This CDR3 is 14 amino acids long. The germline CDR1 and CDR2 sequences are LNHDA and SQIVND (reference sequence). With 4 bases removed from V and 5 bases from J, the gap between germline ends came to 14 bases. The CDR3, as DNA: TGTGCCAGTAGTACGATAGACGGCGGGTATGGCTACACCTTC. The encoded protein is CASSTIDGGYGYTF.

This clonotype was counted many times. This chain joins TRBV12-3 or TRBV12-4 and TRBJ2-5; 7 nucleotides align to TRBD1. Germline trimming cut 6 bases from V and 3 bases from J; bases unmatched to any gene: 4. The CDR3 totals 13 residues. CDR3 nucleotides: TGTGCCAGCAGGGGGACAGTTAAAGAGACCCAGTACTTC. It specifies CASRGTVKETQYF.

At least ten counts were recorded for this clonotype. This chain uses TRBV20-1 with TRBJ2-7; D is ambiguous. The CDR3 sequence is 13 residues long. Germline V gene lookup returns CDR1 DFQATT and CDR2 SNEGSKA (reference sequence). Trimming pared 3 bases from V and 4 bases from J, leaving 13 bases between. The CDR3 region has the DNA TGCAGTGCTAGGGAAGCCTGGAGATACGAGCAGTACTTC. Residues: CSAREAWRYEQYF.